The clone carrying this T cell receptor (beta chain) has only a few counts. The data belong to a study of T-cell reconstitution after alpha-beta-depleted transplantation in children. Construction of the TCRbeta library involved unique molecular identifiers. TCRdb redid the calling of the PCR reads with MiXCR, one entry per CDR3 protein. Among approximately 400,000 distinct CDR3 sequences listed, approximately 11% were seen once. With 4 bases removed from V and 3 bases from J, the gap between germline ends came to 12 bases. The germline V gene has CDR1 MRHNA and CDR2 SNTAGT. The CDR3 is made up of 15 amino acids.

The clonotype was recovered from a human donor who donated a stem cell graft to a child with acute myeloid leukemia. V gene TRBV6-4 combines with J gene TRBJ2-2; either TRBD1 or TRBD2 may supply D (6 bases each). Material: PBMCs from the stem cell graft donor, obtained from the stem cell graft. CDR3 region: CASSVLGGHTGELFF. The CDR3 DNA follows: TGTGCCAGCAGTGTCTTAGGGGGGCACACCGGGGAGCTGTTTTTT.